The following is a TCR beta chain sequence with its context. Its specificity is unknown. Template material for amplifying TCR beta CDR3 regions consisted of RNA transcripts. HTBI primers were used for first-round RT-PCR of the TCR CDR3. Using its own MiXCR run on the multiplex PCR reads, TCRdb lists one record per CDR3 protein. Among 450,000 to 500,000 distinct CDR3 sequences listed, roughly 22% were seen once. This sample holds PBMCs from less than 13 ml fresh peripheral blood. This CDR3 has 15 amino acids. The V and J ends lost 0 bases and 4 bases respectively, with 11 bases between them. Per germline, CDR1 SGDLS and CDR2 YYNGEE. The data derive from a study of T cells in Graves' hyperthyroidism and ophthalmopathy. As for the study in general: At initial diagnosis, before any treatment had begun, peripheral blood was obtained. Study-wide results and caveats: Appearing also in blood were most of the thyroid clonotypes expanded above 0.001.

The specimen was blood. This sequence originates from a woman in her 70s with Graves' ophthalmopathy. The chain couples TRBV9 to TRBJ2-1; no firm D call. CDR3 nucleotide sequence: TGTGCCAGCAGCGTAGCCCCACAGAATTACAATGAGCAGTTCTTC. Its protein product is CASSVAPQNYNEQFF. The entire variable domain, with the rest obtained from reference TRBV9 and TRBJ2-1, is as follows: DSGVTQTPKHLITATGQRVTLRCSPRSGDLSVYWYQQSLDQGLQFLIQYYNGEERAKGNILERFSAQQFPDLHSELNLSSLELGDSALYFCASSVAPQNYNEQFFGPGTRLTVL.